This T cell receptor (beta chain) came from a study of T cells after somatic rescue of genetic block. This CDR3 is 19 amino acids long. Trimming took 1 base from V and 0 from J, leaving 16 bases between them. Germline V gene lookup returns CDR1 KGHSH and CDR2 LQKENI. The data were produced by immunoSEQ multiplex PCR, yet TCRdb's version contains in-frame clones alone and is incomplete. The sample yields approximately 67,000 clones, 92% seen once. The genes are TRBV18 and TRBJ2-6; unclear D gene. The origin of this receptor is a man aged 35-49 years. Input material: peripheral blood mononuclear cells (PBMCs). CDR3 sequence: CASSPQGQKSLSGANVLTF. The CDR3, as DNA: TGTGCCAGCTCACCACAAGGGCAGAAGTCACTCTCTGGGGCCAACGTCCTGACTTTC.